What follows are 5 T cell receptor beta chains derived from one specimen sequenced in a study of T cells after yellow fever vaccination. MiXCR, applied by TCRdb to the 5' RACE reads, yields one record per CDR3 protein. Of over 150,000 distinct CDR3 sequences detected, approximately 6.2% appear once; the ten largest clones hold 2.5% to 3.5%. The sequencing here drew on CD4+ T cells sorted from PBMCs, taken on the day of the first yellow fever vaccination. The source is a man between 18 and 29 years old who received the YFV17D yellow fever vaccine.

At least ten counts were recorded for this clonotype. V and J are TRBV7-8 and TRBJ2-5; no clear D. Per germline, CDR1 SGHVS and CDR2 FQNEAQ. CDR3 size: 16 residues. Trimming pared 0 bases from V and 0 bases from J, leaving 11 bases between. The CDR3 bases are TGTGCCAGCAGCTTAGCGCGAGACCCGTACCAAGAGACCCAGTACTTC. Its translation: CASSLARDPYQETQYF.

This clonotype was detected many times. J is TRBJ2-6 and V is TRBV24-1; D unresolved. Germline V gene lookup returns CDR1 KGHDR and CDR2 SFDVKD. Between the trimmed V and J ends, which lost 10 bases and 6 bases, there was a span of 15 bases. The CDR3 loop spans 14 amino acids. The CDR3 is CATKGSSAANVLTF. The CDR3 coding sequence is TGTGCCACGAAGGGCTCCTCGGCGGCCAACGTCCTGACTTTC.

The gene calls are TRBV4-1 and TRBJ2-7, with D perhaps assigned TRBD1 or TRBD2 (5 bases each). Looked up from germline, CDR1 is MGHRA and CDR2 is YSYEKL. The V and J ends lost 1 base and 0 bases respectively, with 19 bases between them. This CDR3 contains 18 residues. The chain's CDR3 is CASSQASGRPRPSYEQYF. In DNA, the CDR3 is TGCGCCAGCAGCCAAGCGTCGGGACGCCCGAGACCCTCCTACGAGCAGTACTTC.

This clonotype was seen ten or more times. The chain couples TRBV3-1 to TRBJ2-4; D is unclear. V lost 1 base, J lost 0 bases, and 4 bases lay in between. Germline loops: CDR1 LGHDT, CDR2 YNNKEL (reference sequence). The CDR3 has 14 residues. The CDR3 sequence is CASSQAGAKNIQYF. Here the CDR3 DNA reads TGTGCCAGCAGCCAAGCGGGAGCCAAAAACATTCAGTACTTC.

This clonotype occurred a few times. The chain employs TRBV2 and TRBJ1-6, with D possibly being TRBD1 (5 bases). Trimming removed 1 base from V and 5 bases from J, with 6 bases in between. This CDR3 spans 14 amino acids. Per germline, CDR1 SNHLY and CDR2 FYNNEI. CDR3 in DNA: TGTGCCAGCAGTGAAGTAGGGGATAATTCACCCCTCCACTTT. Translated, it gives CASSEVGDNSPLHF.